The 20 T cell receptor beta chains below all came from one sample that was sequenced in a study of cytomegalovirus exposure and HLA in healthy donors. The PCR used 60 Vbeta and 13 Jbeta primers. TCRdb's table, derived via immunoSEQ multiplex PCR, lists solely in-frame clones and lacks some. The sample consists of around 150,000 clones, roughly 80% of them appearing once. Specimen: PBMCs. These receptors all come from a young man in good health and CMV-seropositive.

This chain links TRBV7-9 with TRBJ1-1; perhaps TRBD1 as D (6 bases). Germline CDR1 and CDR2: SEHNR and FQNEAQ (reference sequence). Trimming took 2 bases from V and 6 from J, leaving 10 bases between them. CDR3 length equals 13 residues. The CDR3 DNA sequence: TGTGCCAGCAGCTTAACAGGGTTGGCTGAAGCTTTCTTT. Its protein product is CASSLTGLAEAFF.

This clone was counted only a few times. The J gene is TRBJ1-3, the V gene TRBV7-2, with D unclear. Trimming shortened V by 2 bases and J by 14 bases, and 10 bases separated the two germline ends. CDR3 length: 11 residues. Germline CDR1 is SGHTA and CDR2 is FQGNSA. The CDR3 bases are TGTGCCAGCAGCTTAAATACAGCACTATATTTT. Its protein product is CASSLNTALYF.

The chain couples TRBV28 to TRBJ2-3; D gene uncertain. The ends were cut back, 7 bases at V and 4 bases at J, with 15 bases in the middle. CDR1 is MDHEN and CDR2 is SYDVKM in the germline V gene. This CDR3 is 14 amino acids long. The CDR3 DNA follows: TGTGCCAGCACCAAATTTACGGCGGCAGATACGCAGTATTTT. Translation: CASTKFTAADTQYF.

This clone was counted once. The rearrangement links TRBV15 to TRBJ1-6, with D unresolved. The germline gives CDR1 LNHNV, CDR2 YYDKDF (reference sequence). CDR3 size: 16 residues. V was shortened by 3 bases and J by 5 bases, with 14 bases between the two germline ends. The CDR3: CATSSRRVVDNSPLHF. CDR3 sequence (DNA): TGTGCCACCAGCAGCCGGCGGGTGGTTGATAATTCACCCCTCCACTTT.

CDR3 bases: TGCAGCGTTGAGTCATATACGCAGTATTTT. This sequence encodes CSVESYTQYF. The gene calls are TRBV29-1 and TRBJ2-3, with D unclear. This CDR3 has 10 amino acids. Trimming took off 3 bases at V and 7 bases at J, with 5 bases between the two ends. Looked up from germline, CDR1 is SQVTM and CDR2 is ANQGSEA.

This clone is a singleton in its sample. This rearrangement joins TRBV7-9 to TRBJ1-3; D is perhaps TRBD1 (6 bases). Trimming shortened V by 0 bases and J by 1 base, and 19 bases separated the two germline ends. The V gene's germline CDR1 is SEHNR and CDR2 FQNEAQ (reference sequence). The CDR3 has 19 residues. The CDR3 protein is CASSLALNQQGWSGNTIYF. The DNA of the CDR3 is TGTGCCAGCAGCTTAGCGCTGAACCAACAGGGTTGGTCTGGAAACACCATATATTTT.

The V call is TRBV4-1, the J call TRBJ1-1; no clear D. The CDR3 spans 16 residues. Germline-derived CDR1 and CDR2 are MGHRA and YSYEKL. Trimming pared 4 bases from V and 0 bases from J, leaving 15 bases between. The CDR3 here is CASSPWEGGMNTEAFF. CDR3 DNA: TGCGCCAGCAGCCCTTGGGAGGGCGGAATGAACACTGAAGCTTTCTTT.

Here the CDR3 reads CASSHRQGNYEQYF. The CDR3, as DNA: TGTGCCAGCAGCCACCGACAGGGGAATTACGAGCAGTACTTC. V gene TRBV21-1 combines with J gene TRBJ2-7; the DNA was not compared with TRBD1, the D call given in the table. TRBV21-1 is described as a pseudogene. The CDR3 totals 14 residues.

The chain employs TRBV7-9 and TRBJ2-1; D is possibly TRBD2 (6 bases). The germline V gene encodes CDR1 SEHNR and CDR2 FQNEAQ (reference sequence). The CDR3 length is 14 residues. V dropped 3 bases and J dropped 8 bases, with 14 bases sitting between them. Here the CDR3 DNA reads TGTGCCAGCAGCTTTAGCGGTCCTGCGGATGAGCAGTTCTTC. Its protein is CASSFSGPADEQFF.

This clone was observed a handful of times. The chain has TRBV28 and TRBJ1-2; D might be TRBD1 (5 bases). Germline CDR1 reads MDHEN; CDR2 reads SYDVKM. V was trimmed by 8 bases and J by 8 bases, leaving 18 bases between them. The CDR3 is 13 residues long. The CDR3 coding sequence is TGTGCCAGCGGGGGTTATTCTGGGAGGGGCTACACCTTC. Its protein product is CASGGYSGRGYTF.

The chain employs TRBV2 and TRBJ2-1, with TRBD2 matching over 9 bases. CDR1 is SNHLY and CDR2 is FYNNEI in the germline V gene. The J segment lost 9 bases and the V segment lost 3 bases, leaving 9 bases of the junction unmatched. This CDR3 has 15 residues. The CDR3 loop is CASSDMSSGKVEQFF. In DNA form, the CDR3 reads TGTGCCAGCAGTGATATGTCTAGCGGGAAGGTTGAGCAGTTCTTC. The entire variable domain, with the rest obtained from reference TRBV2 and TRBJ2-1, is as follows: EPEVTQTPSHQVTQMGQEVILRCVPISNHLYFYWYRQILGQKVEFLVSFYNNEISEKSEIFDDQFSVERPDGSNFTLKIRSTKLEDSAMYFCASSDMSSGKVEQFFGPGTRLTVL.

V and J are TRBV30 and TRBJ1-1; possible D gene TRBD1, 5 bases. The CDR3 loop spans 13 amino acids. V was shortened by 4 bases and J by 5 bases, with 14 bases between the two germline ends. Germline CDR1 reads GTSNPN; CDR2 reads SVGIG (reference sequence). This chain's CDR3 is CAWTLPRGTEAFF. CDR3 coding DNA: TGTGCCTGGACCCTACCCCGGGGGACTGAAGCTTTCTTT.

This chain uses TRBV15 with TRBJ2-7, with 9 nucleotides matching TRBD2. The CDR3 runs to 15 residues. Germline assignment: CDR1 LNHNV and CDR2 YYDKDF (reference sequence). V was clipped by 0 bases and J by 3 bases; unmatched bases: 3. CDR3 sequence reads: CATSRESSGSYEQYF. CDR3 in DNA: TGTGCCACCAGCAGAGAAAGTAGCGGGAGCTACGAGCAGTACTTC.

The rearrangement links TRBV2 to TRBJ2-7, with TRBD2 matching over 8 bases. Trimming removed 5 bases from V and 0 bases from J; junction bases left unmatched: 6. The CDR3 extends over 15 amino acids. Germline-derived CDR1 and CDR2 are SNHLY and FYNNEI. CDR3 coding DNA: TGTGCCAGCAGTCGACTAGCGCTCAGCTCCTACGAGCAGTACTTC. Translation: CASSRLALSSYEQYF. Using reference TRBV2 and TRBJ2-7 for the parts outside the CDR3, the full variable domain is EPEVTQTPSHQVTQMGQEVILRCVPISNHLYFYWYRQILGQKVEFLVSFYNNEISEKSEIFDDQFSVERPDGSNFTLKIRSTKLEDSAMYFCASSRLALSSYEQYFGPGTRLTVT.

The chain joins TRBV2 to TRBJ1-1; 8 nucleotides agree with TRBD1. The CDR3 covers 14 residues. Germline-derived CDR1 and CDR2 are SNHLY and FYNNEI. Trimming took 5 bases from V and 6 from J; bases not matched to a gene: 8. CDR3 amino acids: CASSRQGTASEAFF. DNA for the CDR3: TGTGCCAGCAGTCGACAGGGGACGGCGTCTGAAGCTTTCTTT.

The V call is TRBV7-9, the J call TRBJ2-7, with 9 bases that match TRBD1. CDR3 length equals 17 residues. The V gene's germline CDR1 is SEHNR and CDR2 FQNEAQ (reference sequence). J lost 5 bases, V lost 3 bases, and 14 bases had no gene match. CDR3 region: CASSFNRGDRARNEQYF. As DNA, the CDR3 is TGTGCCAGCAGCTTTAACAGGGGGGACAGGGCCCGAAACGAGCAGTACTTC.

The chain recombines TRBV19 with TRBJ1-4; 9 bases are shared with TRBD1. Germline values: CDR1 LNHDA, CDR2 SQIVND (reference sequence). The trim removed 8 bases at V and 8 bases at J, leaving 12 bases unmatched. The CDR3 sequence is 15 residues long. CDR3 region: CASVQSGTGSEKLFF. Here the CDR3 DNA reads TGTGCCAGTGTTCAATCCGGGACAGGGTCGGAAAAACTGTTTTTT.

This clone is a singleton in its sample. The chain employs TRBV5-1 and TRBJ2-7; 10 positions agree with TRBD1. The J call could be wrong; TRBJ2-5 is a better fit for the DNA end. Germline V gives CDR1 SGHRS, CDR2 YFSETQ. This CDR3 region has 14 residues. The CDR3 DNA is TGCGCCAGCAGCTTCGACAGGGGGCGTGAGACCCAGTACTTC. The encoded protein is CASSFDRGRETQYF.

This sequence joins TRBV7-2 and TRBJ2-1, with D perhaps matching TRBD2 (6 bases). The CDR3 loop spans 15 amino acids. Germline-derived CDR1 and CDR2 are SGHTA and FQGNSA. Deletions cut 2 bases from V and 7 bases from J, with 15 bases between. CDR3 residues: CASSLPGEVRNEQFF. In nucleotides, the CDR3 is TGTGCCAGCAGCTTACCGGGAGAGGTGAGAAATGAGCAGTTCTTC.

This clone was detected a few times. V is TRBV7-3 and J is TRBJ2-2; TRBD1 matches at 11 bases. Germline CDR1 and CDR2: SGHTA and FQGTGA. This CDR3 has 16 residues. Trimming removed 2 bases from V and 7 bases from J; junction bases left unmatched: 6. CDR3 in DNA: TGTGCCAGCAGCTTAGGACAGGGGGCGCCGAACGGGGAGCTGTTTTTT. This sequence encodes CASSLGQGAPNGELFF.